A single sample gave rise to the 32 T cell receptor beta chains below, sequenced in a study of blood T cells in healthy people across ages. The use of a sample-barcoded 5' primer and a J-beta primer mix characterized a second PCR of about 7 to 12 cycles. TCRdb independently ran MiXCR on the 5' RACE reads; one entry per CDR3 protein. The repertoire consists of about 290,000 distinct CDR3 sequences, with roughly 27% occurring once and the leading ten covering 29%. Sequenced material: blood. The receptors here all came from a woman aged 70 to 79 in good health.

This clonotype was observed a handful of times. The V and J genes are TRBV6-6 and TRBJ2-5; D assignment may be TRBD1 or TRBD2 (5 bases each). Trimming removed 6 bases from V and 2 bases from J, with 10 bases in between. Germline lookup yields CDR1 MNHNY and CDR2 SVGAGI (reference sequence). The CDR3 runs to 13 residues. The CDR3 coding sequence is TGTGCCAGCAGCCGGGACCCACAAGAGACCCAGTACTTC. This gives the protein CASSRDPQETQYF.

The rearrangement uses TRBV13 and TRBJ2-1; 8 bases line up with TRBD2. Trimming removed 7 bases from V and 8 bases from J; junction bases left unmatched: 10. CDR3 length: 14 amino acids. In germline, CDR1 is PRHDT, CDR2 FYEKMQ (reference sequence). CDR3 nucleotide sequence: TGTGCCAGCACGGGGGGACTAGTTAGGCATGAGCAGTTCTTC. Protein sequence: CASTGGLVRHEQFF. The full variable domain, its missing parts supplied by reference TRBV13 and TRBJ2-1, is AAGVIQSPRHLIKEKRETATLKCYPIPRHDTVYWYQQGPGQDPQFLISFYEKMQSDKGSIPDRFSAQQFSDYHSELNMSSLELGDSALYFCASTGGLVRHEQFFGPGTRLTVL.

CDR3 bases: TGCGCCAGCAGCGCGGGACTTGGGGGGAAGACGTTATTAGGAACAGATACGCAGTATTTT. Protein sequence: CASSAGLGGKTLLGTDTQYF. The chain combines TRBV5-1 with TRBJ2-3; tentatively, D is TRBD2 (6 bases). The CDR3 runs 20 residues. With 4 bases removed from V and 3 bases from J, the gap between germline ends came to 30 bases. Germline V CDR1 and CDR2: SGHRS, YFSETQ.

In regard to this clonotype: A single base separates this from a much larger clone, so it may be a read error. V usage is TRBV28 and J usage is TRBJ2-7; TRBD1 or TRBD2 may be the D gene (7 bases each). The germline gives CDR1 MDHEN, CDR2 SYDVKM. CDR3 length: 13 residues. As DNA, the CDR3 is TGTGCCGGCAGCGGGACAGACTCCTACGAGCAGTACTTC. Translating it yields CAGSGTDSYEQYF.

A few counts support this clonotype. The chain recombines TRBV15 with TRBJ2-5; maybe TRBD1 (5 bases). Germline assignment: CDR1 LNHNV and CDR2 YYDKDF (reference sequence). This CDR3 region has 15 residues. Trimming took off 0 bases at V and 2 bases at J, with 10 bases between the two ends. The CDR3 protein is CATSREDRVQETQYF. The CDR3 DNA reads TGTGCCACCAGCAGAGAAGACAGAGTACAAGAGACCCAGTACTTC. Complete variable domain (other parts from reference TRBV15 and TRBJ2-5): DAMVIQNPRYQVTQFGKPVTLSCSQTLNHNVMYWYQQKSSQAPKLLFHYYDKDFNNEADTPDNFQSRRPNTSFCFLDIRSPGLGDTAMYLCATSREDRVQETQYFGPGTRLLVL.

The table lists this clonotype with a few counts. The rearrangement uses TRBV4-1 and TRBJ1-4; the D gene is possibly TRBD1 (5 bases). The CDR3 runs 19 residues. V was clipped by 1 base and J by 7 bases, with 25 bases between them. Germline CDR1 MGHRA, CDR2 YSYEKL. CDR3 coding DNA: TGCGCCAGCAGCCAAGCATGGGACGGTGTAACGCCTGGGCGTGAAAAACTGTTTTTT. It specifies CASSQAWDGVTPGREKLFF.

This clonotype has a handful of counts. V and J are TRBV20-1 and TRBJ2-6; the match to TRBD2 covers 7 bases. Germline CDR1 DFQATT, CDR2 SNEGSKA (reference sequence). Trimming cost V 0 bases and J 0 bases; bases outside gene matches: 5. The CDR3 contains 17 residues. CDR3 residues: CSARDFGRSSGANVLTF. CDR3 bases: TGCAGTGCTAGAGATTTCGGGAGGAGCTCTGGGGCCAACGTCCTGACTTTC.

The gene calls are TRBV20-1 and TRBJ1-5; D possibly corresponds to TRBD1 (6 bases). The CDR3 is 18 amino acids. V was shortened by 0 bases and J by 2 bases, with 20 bases between the two germline ends. The germline V gene has CDR1 DFQATT and CDR2 SNEGSKA (reference sequence). In DNA, the CDR3 is TGCAGTGCTAGAGATCCCTCACGAGGGGGAGGGGGCAATCAGCCCCAGCATTTT. This codes for CSARDPSRGGGGNQPQHF.

V and J are TRBV4-2 and TRBJ2-6; tentatively, D is TRBD1 or TRBD2 (5 bases each). The germline V gene encodes CDR1 LGHNA and CDR2 YNFKEQ. The germline V and J ends were trimmed by 3 bases and 0 bases, with 12 bases remaining between them. CDR3 length: 17 residues. The CDR3 region has the DNA TGTGCCAGCAGCCAGGGGGACCAAGGCTCTGGGGCCAACGTCCTGACTTTC. It specifies CASSQGDQGSGANVLTF.

The chain carries TRBV7-2 and TRBJ2-3; D is unresolved. In germline, CDR1 is SGHTA, CDR2 FQGNSA. The V gene lost 4 bases and the J gene lost 2 bases, with 7 bases spanning the gap. The CDR3 has 13 residues. The CDR3 protein is CASSSPNTDTQYF. CDR3 in DNA: TGTGCCAGCAGCTCCCCCAACACAGATACGCAGTATTTT.

This clonotype was counted many times. V and J are TRBV28 and TRBJ2-3, with 8 bases aligning to TRBD2. J gave up 6 bases and V 7 bases, and 12 bases lay outside the gene matches. The CDR3 covers 15 residues. CDR1 is MDHEN, CDR2 SYDVKM, per germline. In DNA, the CDR3 is TGTGCCAGCACGATTAGAGCGGGAGCCCCCGATACGCAGTATTTT. Amino acid sequence: CASTIRAGAPDTQYF.

This clonotype appeared many times. CDR3 region: CASSRIQGSSYEQYF. The CDR3 DNA sequence: TGTGCCAGCAGCCGAATACAGGGGAGCTCCTACGAGCAGTACTTC. The rearrangement uses TRBV13 and TRBJ2-7; 7 nucleotides agree with TRBD1. This CDR3 is built from 15 residues. From germline, CDR1 is PRHDT and CDR2 FYEKMQ (reference sequence). With 5 bases clipped from V and 0 bases from J, the junction kept 7 bases outside the gene matches.

The chain is built from TRBV5-1 and TRBJ1-6, with 7 bases matching TRBD1. The ends lost 4 bases at V and 8 bases at J; junction bases unmatched: 6. Germline lookup yields CDR1 SGHRS and CDR2 YFSETQ. This CDR3 spans 14 amino acids. The CDR3 bases are TGCGCCAGCAGCATTAGGGGGCAGGATTCACCCCTCCACTTT. Translating gives CASSIRGQDSPLHF.

The chain employs TRBV6-5 and TRBJ2-1; D remains ambiguous. The V gene lost 3 bases and the J gene lost 3 bases, with 9 bases spanning the gap. Germline V CDR1 and CDR2: MNHEY, SVGAGI. This CDR3 is built from 14 residues. CDR3 residues: CASSYRSNYNEQFF. The CDR3, as DNA: TGTGCCAGCAGTTATCGATCTAACTACAATGAGCAGTTCTTC.

The CDR3 sequence is CASSDVVGTEAFF. Written as DNA, the CDR3 is TGTGCCAGCTCCGACGTCGTGGGCACTGAAGCTTTCTTT. The chain uses TRBV3-1 and TRBJ1-1; D is ambiguous. The germline V gene has CDR1 LGHDT and CDR2 YNNKEL (reference sequence). The CDR3 totals 13 residues. Trimming pared 8 bases from V and 4 bases from J, leaving 14 bases between.

This chain links TRBV4-1 with TRBJ2-1; TRBD2 aligns across 11 bases. CDR1 is MGHRA, CDR2 YSYEKL, per germline. J lost 0 bases, V lost 1 base, and 14 bases had no gene match. The CDR3 has 21 residues. DNA for the CDR3: TGCGCCAGCAGCCAAGGGGAAGGGAGACTAGCGGGACCTAGCTCCTACAATGAGCAGTTCTTC. The encoded protein is CASSQGEGRLAGPSSYNEQFF.

This rearrangement joins TRBV10-1 to TRBJ2-4; D may be TRBD1 (5 bases). The V end lost 2 bases, the J end lost 6 bases, and 8 bases lay between the germline ends. This CDR3 region has 13 residues. The germline V gene has CDR1 WNHNN and CDR2 SYGVQD (reference sequence). The CDR3 DNA reads TGCGCCAGCAGTGAGCGGCAGGGAAACATTCAGTACTTC. Translation: CASSERQGNIQYF.

The V call is TRBV20-1, the J call TRBJ2-3; TRBD2 is a possible D gene (5 bases). Germline values: CDR1 DFQATT, CDR2 SNEGSKA (reference sequence). The CDR3 runs 15 residues. V was cut by 0 bases and J by 2 bases, with 12 bases left in between. CDR3 in DNA: TGCAGTGCTAGAGATGGGCGGGTCCCCACAGATACGCAGTATTTT. Translated, it gives CSARDGRVPTDTQYF.

The V gene is TRBV28, the J gene TRBJ2-7, with 7 bases aligning to TRBD2. Per germline, CDR1 MDHEN and CDR2 SYDVKM. This CDR3 is 15 amino acids long. J was trimmed by 0 bases and V by 6 bases; bases with no gene match: 8. The CDR3 DNA is TGTGCCAGCAGCAGGACCGGCGGGAGCTCCTACGAGCAGTACTTC. It is translated as CASSRTGGSSYEQYF.

This clonotype was picked up a small number of times. The chain combines TRBV2 with TRBJ2-5, with D unresolved. The CDR3 spans 13 residues. The germline V gene has CDR1 SNHLY and CDR2 FYNNEI. Between the trimmed V and J ends, which lost 5 bases and 3 bases, there was a span of 10 bases. The CDR3 region is CASSIDTKETQYF. CDR3 DNA sequence: TGTGCCAGCAGTATCGACACCAAAGAGACCCAGTACTTC.

Ten or more counts support this clonotype. This sequence joins TRBV7-2 and TRBJ2-5; D unclear. Germline V gene lookup returns CDR1 SGHTA and CDR2 FQGNSA. The CDR3 is made up of 13 amino acids. V lost 2 bases and J lost 7, with 11 bases in between. The CDR3 bases are TGTGCCAGCAGCTTAAGCGCGGACGTGACCCAGTACTTC. This translates into CASSLSADVTQYF.

The chain has TRBV29-1 and TRBJ1-3; D gene ambiguous. V was clipped by 3 bases and J by 3 bases, with 3 bases between them. Germline assignment: CDR1 SQVTM and CDR2 ANQGSEA. This CDR3 has 11 amino acids. CDR3 protein: CSVDRGNTIYF. The CDR3 nucleotides read TGCAGCGTTGACCGTGGAAACACCATATATTTT.

V gene TRBV7-2 combines with J gene TRBJ2-3; D remains ambiguous. V gave up 1 base and J gave up 5 bases, with 13 bases separating them. The germline V gene has CDR1 SGHTA and CDR2 FQGNSA. The CDR3 is 15 amino acids. CDR3 in amino acids: CASSLGPTQVDTQYF. CDR3 DNA: TGTGCCAGCAGCTTAGGGCCTACCCAGGTAGATACGCAGTATTTT.

The gene calls are TRBV24-1 and TRBJ2-5; weak D call: TRBD2 (6 bases). The CDR3 sequence is 14 residues long. Germline V CDR1 and CDR2: KGHDR, SFDVKD. Between the trimmed V and J ends, which lost 4 bases and 7 bases, there was a span of 15 bases. This chain's CDR3 is CATSDRDFKGTQYF. The CDR3 DNA is TGTGCCACCAGTGACCGGGACTTCAAGGGGACCCAGTACTTC.

There are a few counts of this clonotype. V is TRBV2 and J is TRBJ2-5; tentatively, D is TRBD1 (5 bases). CDR3 length: 12 amino acids. CDR1 and CDR2 from the germline V gene are SNHLY and FYNNEI. V was trimmed by 10 bases and J by 0 bases, leaving 9 bases between them. The CDR3 nucleotides read TGTGCCACCTCAGGGAACCAAGAGACCCAGTACTTC. It translates to CATSGNQETQYF. The full variable domain, rest sourced from reference TRBV2 and TRBJ2-5, is EPEVTQTPSHQVTQMGQEVILRCVPISNHLYFYWYRQILGQKVEFLVSFYNNEISEKSEIFDDQFSVERPDGSNFTLKIRSTKLEDSAMYFCATSGNQETQYFGPGTRLLVL.

A few counts support this clonotype. The V call is TRBV7-2, the J call TRBJ1-4, with D possibly TRBD1 on 5 matching bases. The V and J ends lost 5 bases and 7 bases respectively, with 17 bases between them. Germline CDR1 SGHTA, CDR2 FQGNSA. This CDR3 has 15 residues. This CDR3 reads CASSHPGPQGEKLFF. DNA for the CDR3: TGTGCCAGCAGCCATCCGGGCCCCCAGGGTGAAAAACTGTTTTTT.

This clonotype came up a few times. The rearrangement uses TRBV28 and TRBJ1-1, with unresolved D. CDR1 and CDR2 from the germline V gene are MDHEN and SYDVKM. The CDR3 is made up of 14 amino acids. V lost 3 bases and J 1 base, leaving 9 bases between the germline ends. The CDR3 DNA follows: TGTGCCAGCAGTTTTGTTCTGGGGAACACTGAAGCTTTCTTT. Encoded protein: CASSFVLGNTEAFF.

J is TRBJ2-2 and V is TRBV27, with 7 bases that match TRBD1. Per germline, CDR1 MNHEY and CDR2 SMNVEV (reference sequence). There are 17 residues in the CDR3. V was pared by 6 bases and J by 4 bases, with 14 bases of the junction left unmatched. CDR3 loop: CASRINGQAVGTGELFF. The CDR3 DNA is TGTGCCAGCAGGATTAACGGACAGGCGGTGGGCACCGGGGAGCTGTTTTTT.

In its sample, this clonotype was seen a few times. The chain links TRBV29-1 to TRBJ2-6; D is possibly TRBD2 (5 bases). The CDR3 runs 14 residues. The V gene's germline CDR1 is SQVTM and CDR2 ANQGSEA. V lost 4 bases and J lost 2, with 9 bases in between. The CDR3 coding sequence is TGCAGCGTTGTTGAGGGAACTGGGGCCAACGTCCTGACTTTC. This gives the protein CSVVEGTGANVLTF.

This clonotype was counted a few times. This chain connects TRBV10-3 to TRBJ2-5, with TRBD1 identical over 8 bases. The J call may not be correct, given that the DNA end is closer to TRBJ2-1. The CDR3 is made up of 15 amino acids. From germline, CDR1 is ENHRY and CDR2 SYGVKD. The chain's CDR3 is CAIRNTGGLTNEQFF. The CDR3 DNA follows: TGTGCCATCAGGAATACAGGGGGTCTGACCAATGAGCAGTTCTTC.

This chain joins TRBV12-3 or TRBV12-4 and TRBJ1-6; 9 nucleotides match TRBD1. The CDR3 is 15 residues long. V lost 3 bases and J lost 7; bases outside the gene matches: 4. The CDR3 nucleotides read TGTGCCAGCAGTTTTAACGACAGGGGGAATTCACCCCTCCACTTT. Its translation is CASSFNDRGNSPLHF.

This clonotype occurred many times. The V call is TRBV29-1, the J call TRBJ1-2, with 11 bases identical to TRBD1. Trimming removed 6 bases from V and 6 bases from J; junction bases left unmatched: 3. The CDR3 is 12 residues long. CDR1 is SQVTM and CDR2 is ANQGSEA in the germline V gene. Here the CDR3 reads CSVGQGADGYTF. In DNA form, the CDR3 reads TGCAGCGTCGGACAGGGGGCGGATGGCTACACCTTC.